The rows below give T cell receptor beta chains drawn from one sample of a study of control samples from healthy donors and cancer patients. Sequencing was performed with immunoSEQ multiplex PCR; in TCRdb, only in-frame clones are kept and a portion is missing. The sample lists fewer than 40,000 clones; around 93% were seen once. The sample consisted of PBMCs. These receptors all come from a man in his forties with colorectal cancer. Each CDR3 is given with its conserved first and last residue. D genes are given only for firm matches. Not all rows give a size; the values are once, few, many and, for expanded clones, a class.

d_call j_call clone_size v_call cdr3_nt cdr3_aa
TRBD1 TRBJ2-7 - TRBV7-2 TGTGCCAGCAGCTTAGCCGCCACAGGGGGCTTGTACGAGCAGTACTTC CASSLAATGGLYEQYF
- TRBJ2-5 - TRBV18 TGTGCCAGCTCACCAGGGCAAGAGACCCAGTACTTC CASSPGQETQYF
- TRBJ1-2 - TRBV7-2 TGTGCCAGCAGCTTGAGACAGGAGGTCCCCTATGGCTACACCTTC CASSLRQEVPYGYTF
- TRBJ1-2 - TRBV7-8 TGTGCCAGCAGCCCTTACCTTGATGGCTACACCTTC CASSPYLDGYTF
- TRBJ2-2 once TRBV27 TGTGCCAGCAGTTTATCGGTGTTAGGGGAGCTGTTTTTT CASSLSVLGELFF
TRBD1 TRBJ1-6 - TRBV6-4 TGTGCCAGCAGCCCGACAGGGTCATCCCTCGGGGCACCCCTCCACTTT CASSPTGSSLGAPLHF
TRBD1 TRBJ1-1 - TRBV5-1 TGCGCCAGCAGCAGACAGGGCCTGAACACTGAAGCTTTCTTT CASSRQGLNTEAFF
- TRBJ1-4 once TRBV5-6 TGTGCCAGCAGCTCGAACGGGAGGATCAAAAATGAAAAACTGTTTTTT CASSSNGRIKNEKLFF
- TRBJ2-7 once TRBV5-1 TGCGCCAGCAGCCCCCGGCAGGGAACAACCTACGAGCAGTACTTC CASSPRQGTTYEQYF
TRBD2 TRBJ2-3 - TRBV19 TGTGCCAGTACCGTTCTAGCGGGGGGCACAGATACGCAGTATTTT CASTVLAGGTDTQYF
- TRBJ1-6 once TRBV27 TGTGCCAGCAGTTTATTACGCCCAGGGCCTAATTCACCCCTCCACTTT CASSLLRPGPNSPLHF
- TRBJ2-5 - TRBV10-3 TGTGCCATCAGTGGGACTTCCCAGGAGACCCAGTACTTC CAISGTSQETQYF
- TRBJ1-2 - TRBV19 TGTGCCAGTAGGATCCCCGGTGGGGGGAACTATGGCTACACCTTC CASRIPGGGNYGYTF
- TRBJ1-5 - TRBV5-6 TGTGCCAGCAAAGGGATCGAGCATTTT CASKGIEHF
TRBD2 TRBJ2-5 once TRBV7-2 TGTGCCAGCAGCTTAGTTACTAGCGGGGGATCAGAGACCCAGTACTTC CASSLVTSGGSETQYF
- TRBJ1-1 - TRBV6-5 TGTGCCAGCAGTAAGCGTACCGGAGGGGAGGGTGAAGCTTTCTTT CASSKRTGGEGEAFF
- TRBJ1-5 - TRBV7-9 TGTGCCAGCAGCTCAGGACTATTGGATCAGCCCCAGCATTTT CASSSGLLDQPQHF
TRBD1 TRBJ1-3 - TRBV4-2 TGTGCCAGCAGCCAAGCCGACAGGGGGGCTGGAAACACCATATATTTT CASSQADRGAGNTIYF
TRBD2 TRBJ2-1 once TRBV11-3 TGTGCCAGCAGCCGGACTAGCGTGGGAGTCAATGAGCAGTTCTTC CASSRTSVGVNEQFF
- TRBJ1-1 - TRBV5-6 TGTGCCAGCAGCTTGGGGGCAGTTATGAACACTGAAGCTTTCTTT CASSLGAVMNTEAFF
- TRBJ2-3 - TRBV19 TGTGCCAGCGGGGGAGGAAGAGATACGCAGTATTTT CASGGGRDTQYF
- TRBJ2-1 once TRBV15 TGTGCCACCAGCAGGGACACTGGACAGTCAAGCCTTAGAACGTATAATGAGCAGTTCTTC CATSRDTGQSSLRTYNEQFF
- TRBJ1-1 - TRBV27 TGTGCCACCCAGCAGGTTCCAAACACTGAAGCTTTCTTT CATQQVPNTEAFF
- TRBJ2-3 - TRBV7-2 TGTGCCAGCAGCTTAGCGGGGGTCAACACAGATACGCAGTATTTT CASSLAGVNTDTQYF
- TRBJ2-1 - TRBV9 TGTGCCAGCAGCGGTAGCTTCTATGAGCAGTTCTTC CASSGSFYEQFF
TRBD1 TRBJ1-1 once TRBV3-1/TRBV3-2 TGTGCCAGCAGCCGGACAGGTGATGAAGCTTTCTTT CASSRTGDEAFF
- TRBJ1-5 few TRBV10-2 TGCGCCAGCAGTGAAACGGCCTCGGGGCCCCAGCATTTT CASSETASGPQHF
- TRBJ1-5 once TRBV20-1 TGCAGTGCCCACAATCAGCCCCAGCATTTT CSAHNQPQHF
TRBD1 TRBJ2-2 - TRBV29-1 TGCAGCGTGACCGGACAGGCCGGGGAGCTGTTTTTT CSVTGQAGELFF
TRBD2 TRBJ2-1 - TRBV5-1 TGCGCCAGCAGCTTGGGCAGCGGGGGTATCTACAATGAGCAGTTCTTC CASSLGSGGIYNEQFF
- TRBJ2-2 - TRBV7-9 TGTGCCAGCATCGGGGGTGCGAACACCGGGGAGCTGTTTTTT CASIGGANTGELFF
TRBD2 TRBJ2-1 - TRBV27 TGTGCCAGCAGTTTGATAGCGGGCTCCTACAATGAGCAGTTCTTC CASSLIAGSYNEQFF
- TRBJ1-1 once TRBV4-1 TGCGCCAGCAGCCAAGAAACCGGGATGAACACTGAAGCTTTCTTT CASSQETGMNTEAFF
- TRBJ2-5 once TRBV7-3 TGTGCCAGCAGCTTAACGGGCTTCCTAGAGACCCAGTACTTC CASSLTGFLETQYF
- TRBJ1-2 - TRBV14 TGTGCCAGCAGCGTTCGACAGGCGCTGGATGGCTACACCTTC CASSVRQALDGYTF
- TRBJ2-7 - TRBV10-1 TGCGCCAGCAGGGAAGCCCCCGAGCAGTACTTC CASREAPEQYF
- TRBJ1-5 - TRBV7-3 TGTGCCAGCAGCTTACGAGAATCCAGCGAACTGAGAAATAGCAATCAGCCCCAGCATTTT CASSLRESSELRNSNQPQHF
TRBD2 TRBJ2-3 - TRBV18 TGTGCCAGCTCGCCAGGCGTTTCTAGCGGAAGCACAGATACGCAGTATTTT CASSPGVSSGSTDTQYF
TRBD2 TRBJ2-1 - TRBV5-1 TGCGCCAGCAGCTCGGGACTAGGGGGCTCCTACAATGAGCAGTTCTTC CASSSGLGGSYNEQFF
- TRBJ1-3 once TRBV30 TGTGCCTGGAGTGTACGGGGTGGGGGAAACACCATATATTTT CAWSVRGGGNTIYF
TRBD1 TRBJ1-5 - TRBV6-2/TRBV6-3 TGTGCCAGCAGCGGGACAGGCTCGGGCAATCAGCCCCAGCATTTT CASSGTGSGNQPQHF
- TRBJ1-5 - TRBV19 TGTGCCAGTTTGGGGGATGGGCTTAGCAATCAGCCCCAGCATTTT CASLGDGLSNQPQHF
TRBD1 TRBJ1-2 - TRBV3-1/TRBV3-2 TGTGCCAGCAGCCAAGGACAGGGGCCGGACACCTTC CASSQGQGPDTF
TRBD2 TRBJ2-5 - TRBV9 TGTGCCAGCAGCCCCTCCGAGGGACTAGCCGGGCGTACCCAGTACTTC CASSPSEGLAGRTQYF
- TRBJ1-1 - TRBV12-3/TRBV12-4 TGTGCCAGCAGTACTTCCTTTGGGCGAGCTTTCTTT CASSTSFGRAFF